The TCR beta chain described here comes from a study of blood T cell repertoires in COVID-19. Study overall: Some COVID-19 samples were acute and others convalescent; all came from the United States, Italy and Spain. PBMCs, B-cell-depleted T cells, or T cells were the source of the cDNA or gDNA that made up the material.

The CDR3 extends over 12 amino acids. V shed 5 bases and J shed 3 bases, with 8 bases lying between them. Germline V gene data show CDR1 as MNHNY and CDR2 as SVGAGI (reference sequence). Study processing details: The authors estimated nucleated cell counts from reference gene primer amplification. TCRdb's copy holds only in-frame clones and misses some; the assay was immunoSEQ multiplex PCR. That table is the source of V, J and clone size, and D and trimming were worked out from the DNA. The sample lists approximately 430,000 clones, around 86% occurring once. The sequenced material came from peripheral blood. This clonotype was obtained from a woman in her twenties or thirties with active or convalescent COVID-19. The chain employs TRBV6-6 and TRBJ2-7; the D gene is possibly TRBD1 (6 bases). CDR3 nucleotides: TGTGCCAGCAGTGGACAGATCTACGAGCAGTACTTC. Amino acids: CASSGQIYEQYF.